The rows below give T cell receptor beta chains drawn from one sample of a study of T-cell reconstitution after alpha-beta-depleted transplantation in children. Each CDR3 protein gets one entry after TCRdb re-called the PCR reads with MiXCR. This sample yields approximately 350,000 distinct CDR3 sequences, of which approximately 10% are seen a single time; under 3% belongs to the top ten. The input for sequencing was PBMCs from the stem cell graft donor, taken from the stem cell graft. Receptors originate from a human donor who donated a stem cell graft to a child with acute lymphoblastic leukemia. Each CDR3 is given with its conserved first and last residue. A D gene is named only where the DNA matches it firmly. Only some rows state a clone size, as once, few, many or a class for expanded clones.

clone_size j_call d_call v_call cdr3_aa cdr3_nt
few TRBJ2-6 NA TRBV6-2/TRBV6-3 CASSYKETGANVLTF TGTGCCAGCAGTTATAAGGAGACTGGGGCCAACGTCCTGACTTTC
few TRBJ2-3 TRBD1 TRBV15 CATSRGAGGGTDTQYF TGTGCCACCAGCAGAGGAGCAGGGGGCGGTACAGATACGCAGTATTTT
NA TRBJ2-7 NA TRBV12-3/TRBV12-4 CASGDFGSYEQYF TGTGCCAGCGGGGACTTTGGTTCCTACGAGCAGTACTTC
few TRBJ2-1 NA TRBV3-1 CASSGEAIASSYNEQFF TGTGCCAGCAGTGGAGAGGCCATCGCCTCCAGCTACAATGAGCAGTTCTTC
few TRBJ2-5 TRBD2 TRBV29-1 CSAGTSGPTQETQYF TGCAGCGCTGGGACTAGCGGGCCAACTCAAGAGACCCAGTACTTC
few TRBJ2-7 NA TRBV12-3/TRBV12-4 CASNRDGTSYEQYF TGTGCCAGTAACCGGGACGGCACATCCTACGAGCAGTACTTC
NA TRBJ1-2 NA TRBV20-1 CSASWWVGGAYGYTF TGCAGTGCTAGTTGGTGGGTCGGCGGGGCCTATGGCTACACCTTC
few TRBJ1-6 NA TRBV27 CASSYQGNSPLHF TGTGCCAGCAGTTACCAGGGTAATTCACCCCTCCACTTT
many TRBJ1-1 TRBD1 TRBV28 CASRPGTGAAEAFF TGTGCCAGCAGGCCCGGGACAGGGGCCGCTGAAGCTTTCTTT
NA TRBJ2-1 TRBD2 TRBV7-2 CASRREAGGRDEQFF TGTGCCAGCAGGAGGGAAGCGGGAGGGCGCGATGAGCAGTTCTTC
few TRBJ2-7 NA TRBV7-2 CASSSGGAYSYEQYF TGTGCCAGCAGCTCCGGCGGCGCTTACTCCTACGAGCAGTACTTC
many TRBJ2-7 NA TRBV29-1 CSVSFKGAVSYEQYF TGCAGCGTCTCCTTTAAAGGGGCAGTTTCCTACGAGCAGTACTTC
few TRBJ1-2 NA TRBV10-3 CAISESMGANYGYTF TGTGCCATCAGTGAGTCGATGGGGGCGAACTATGGCTACACCTTC
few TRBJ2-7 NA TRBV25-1 CASMRSTGTAGDEQYF TGTGCCAGCATGCGATCAACCGGGACCGCAGGCGACGAGCAGTACTTC
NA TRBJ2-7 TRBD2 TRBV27 CASSSGGGLAAGYEQYF TGTGCCAGCAGTTCTGGGGGGGGACTAGCGGCCGGATACGAGCAGTACTTC
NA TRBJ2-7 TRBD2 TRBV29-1 CSVQTSAIYEQYF TGCAGCGTCCAGACTAGCGCCATCTACGAGCAGTACTTC
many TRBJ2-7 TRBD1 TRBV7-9 CASSPMESTGTYYEQYF TGTGCCAGCAGCCCCATGGAATCGACAGGGACCTACTACGAGCAGTACTTC
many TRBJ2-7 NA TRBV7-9 CASSLQLYEQYF TGTGCCAGCAGCTTACAGCTCTACGAGCAGTACTTC
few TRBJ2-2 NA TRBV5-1 CASREQPSGAGELFF TGCGCCAGCAGGGAACAGCCCTCGGGGGCCGGGGAGCTGTTTTTT
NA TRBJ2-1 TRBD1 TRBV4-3 CASSQDPTGAYNEQFF TGCGCCAGCAGCCAAGATCCGACAGGGGCCTACAATGAGCAGTTCTTC
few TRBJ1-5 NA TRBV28 CASYSGTGVNPPQHF TGTGCCAGTTACTCCGGGACGGGGGTGAATCCGCCCCAGCATTTT
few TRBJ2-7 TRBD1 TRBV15 CATSRGTGGLPYEQYF TGTGCCACCAGCAGAGGGACAGGGGGCCTACCCTACGAGCAGTACTTC
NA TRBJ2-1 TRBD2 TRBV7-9 CASSSLSGSSHNEQFF TGTGCCAGCAGCTCTCTGAGCGGGAGTAGCCACAATGAGCAGTTCTTC
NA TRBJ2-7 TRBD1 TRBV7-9 CASSKTGESEQYF TGTGCCAGCAGCAAGACAGGGGAAAGCGAGCAGTACTTC
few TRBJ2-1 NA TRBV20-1 CSARASRGLDEQFF TGCAGTGCTAGAGCGTCGAGGGGGTTGGATGAGCAGTTCTTC
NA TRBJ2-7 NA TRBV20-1 CSARDGDTYEQYF TGCAGTGCTAGAGATGGGGACACCTACGAGCAGTACTTC
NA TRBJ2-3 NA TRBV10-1 CASSSGQLSTDTQYF TGCGCCAGCAGCTCCGGACAGCTGAGCACAGATACGCAGTATTTT
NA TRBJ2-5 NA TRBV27 CASSLGVPPSQTQYF TGTGCCAGCAGTTTAGGGGTCCCTCCGAGCCAGACCCAGTACTTC
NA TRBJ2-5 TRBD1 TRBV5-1 CASSPQGTDETQYF TGCGCCAGCAGCCCCCAGGGGACAGATGAGACCCAGTACTTC
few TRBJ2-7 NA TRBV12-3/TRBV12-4 CASSYQGRRGYEQYF TGTGCCAGCAGTTACCAGGGGCGTCGGGGTTACGAGCAGTACTTC
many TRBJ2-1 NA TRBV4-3 CASSRGDEQFF TGCGCCAGCAGCCGAGGGGATGAGCAGTTCTTC
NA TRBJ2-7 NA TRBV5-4 CASGSGGVGYEQYF TGTGCCAGCGGCTCCGGGGGTGTCGGCTACGAGCAGTACTTC
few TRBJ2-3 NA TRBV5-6 CASSLDRDPFTDTQYF TGTGCCAGCAGCTTGGACAGGGATCCATTCACAGATACGCAGTATTTT
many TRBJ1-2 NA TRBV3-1 CASSQVQAGYTF TGTGCCAGCAGCCAAGTCCAAGCTGGCTACACCTTC
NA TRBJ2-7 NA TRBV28 CASREVAYEQYF TGTGCCAGCAGGGAGGTCGCCTACGAGCAGTACTTC
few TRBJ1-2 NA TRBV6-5 CASSYLRQGGDGYTF TGTGCCAGCAGTTATTTGAGGCAGGGAGGCGATGGCTACACCTTC
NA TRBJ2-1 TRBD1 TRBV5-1 CASSHGQGADYNEQFF TGCGCCAGCAGCCATGGACAGGGGGCGGACTACAATGAGCAGTTCTTC
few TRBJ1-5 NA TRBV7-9 CASSLVDQPQHF TGTGCCAGCAGCTTGGTGGATCAGCCCCAGCATTTT
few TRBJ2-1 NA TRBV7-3 CASSLLGGSSNEQFF TGTGCCAGCAGCTTACTTGGGGGGAGTTCGAATGAGCAGTTCTTC
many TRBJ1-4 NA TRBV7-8 CASSLIQDPGEKLFF TGTGCCAGCAGCTTAATACAGGACCCCGGTGAAAAACTGTTTTTT
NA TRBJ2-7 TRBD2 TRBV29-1 CSVPTGLAGGSEQYF TGCAGCGTTCCGACTGGACTAGCGGGAGGGAGCGAGCAGTACTTC
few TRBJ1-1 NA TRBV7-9 CASKDVSSNTEAFF TGTGCCAGCAAGGACGTATCGTCGAACACTGAAGCTTTCTTT
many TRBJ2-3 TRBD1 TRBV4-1 CASSPQGQGTDTQYF TGCGCCAGCAGCCCCCAAGGACAGGGAACAGATACGCAGTATTTT
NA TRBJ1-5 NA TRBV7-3 CASSLGSDQPQHF TGTGCCAGCAGCTTAGGGTCAGATCAGCCCCAGCATTTT
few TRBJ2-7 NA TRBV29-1 CSVEVTGRYEQYF TGCAGCGTTGAAGTGACGGGACGGTACGAGCAGTACTTC
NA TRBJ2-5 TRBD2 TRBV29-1 CVAGQETQYF TGCGTAGCGGGCCAAGAGACCCAGTACTTC
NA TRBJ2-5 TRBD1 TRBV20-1 CSARTGDSQYF TGCAGTGCTAGGACAGGGGATTCCCAGTACTTC
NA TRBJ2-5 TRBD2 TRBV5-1 CASSLVRTSGSHETQYF TGCGCCAGCAGCTTGGTTAGGACTAGCGGATCCCACGAGACCCAGTACTTC
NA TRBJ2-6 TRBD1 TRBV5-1 CASSGDRGITGGANVLTF TGCGCCAGCAGCGGGGACAGGGGTATCACGGGCGGGGCCAACGTCCTGACTTTC
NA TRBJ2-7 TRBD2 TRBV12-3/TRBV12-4 CASSYSGNISYEQYF TGTGCCAGCAGTTACAGCGGGAACATTTCCTACGAGCAGTACTTC
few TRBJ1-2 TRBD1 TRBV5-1 CASSLGQGSNYGYTF TGCGCCAGCAGCCTAGGACAGGGGTCGAACTATGGCTACACCTTC
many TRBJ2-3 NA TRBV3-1 CASRPGTSTDTQYF TGTGCCAGCAGGCCCGGGACTAGCACAGATACGCAGTATTTT
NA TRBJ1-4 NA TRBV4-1 CASSQARAGNEKLFF TGCGCCAGCAGCCAAGCGCGGGCGGGGAATGAAAAACTGTTTTTT
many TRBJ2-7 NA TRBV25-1 CASSAGGGPYEQYF TGTGCCAGCAGTGCCGGAGGGGGGCCCTACGAGCAGTACTTC
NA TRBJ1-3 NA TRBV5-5 CASSPPVGSGNTIYF TGTGCCAGCAGCCCTCCCGTGGGGTCAGGAAACACCATATATTTT
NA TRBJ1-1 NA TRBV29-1 CSVEPLRTVQWNTEAFF TGCAGCGTTGAACCCCTCCGGACAGTCCAGTGGAACACTGAAGCTTTCTTT
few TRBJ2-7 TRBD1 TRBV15 CATSRDRTYEQYF TGTGCCACCAGCAGGGACAGGACCTACGAGCAGTACTTC
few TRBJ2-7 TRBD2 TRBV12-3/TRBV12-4 CASSGGGRDEQYF TGTGCCAGCAGTGGAGGCGGGAGGGACGAGCAGTACTTC
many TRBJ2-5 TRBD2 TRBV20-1 CSARGLAGHQETQYF TGCAGTGCTAGAGGCCTAGCGGGTCACCAAGAGACCCAGTACTTC